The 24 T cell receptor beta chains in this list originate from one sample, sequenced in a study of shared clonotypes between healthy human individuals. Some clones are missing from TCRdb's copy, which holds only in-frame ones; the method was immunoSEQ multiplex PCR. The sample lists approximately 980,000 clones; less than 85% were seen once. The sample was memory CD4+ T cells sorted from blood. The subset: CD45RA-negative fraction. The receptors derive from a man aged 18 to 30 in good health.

CDR3 DNA: TGCGCCAGCAGCCAAGGAGGGTGGGATCCTAGCACAGATACGCAGTATTTT. As protein: CASSQGGWDPSTDTQYF. The chain has TRBV4-1 and TRBJ2-3; a possible D gene is TRBD2 (5 bases). V was clipped by 1 base and J by 0 bases, with 14 bases between them. This CDR3 comprises 17 residues. Germline CDR1 is MGHRA and CDR2 is YSYEKL.

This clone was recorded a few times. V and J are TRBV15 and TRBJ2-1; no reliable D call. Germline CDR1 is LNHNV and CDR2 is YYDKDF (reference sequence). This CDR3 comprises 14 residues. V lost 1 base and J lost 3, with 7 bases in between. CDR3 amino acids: CATSRGGFYNEQFF. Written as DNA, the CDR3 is TGTGCCACCAGCAGAGGAGGCTTCTACAATGAGCAGTTCTTC. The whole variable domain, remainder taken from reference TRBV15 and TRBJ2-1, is DAMVIQNPRYQVTQFGKPVTLSCSQTLNHNVMYWYQQKSSQAPKLLFHYYDKDFNNEADTPDNFQSRRPNTSFCFLDIRSPGLGDTAMYLCATSRGGFYNEQFFGPGTRLTVL.

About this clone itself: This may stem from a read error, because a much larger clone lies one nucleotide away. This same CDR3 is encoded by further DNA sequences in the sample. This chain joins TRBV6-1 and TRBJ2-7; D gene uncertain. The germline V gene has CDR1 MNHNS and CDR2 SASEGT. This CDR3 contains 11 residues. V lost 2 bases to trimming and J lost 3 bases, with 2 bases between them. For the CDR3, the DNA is TGTGCCAGCAGTGAAAACTACGAGCAGTACTTC. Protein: CASSENYEQYF.

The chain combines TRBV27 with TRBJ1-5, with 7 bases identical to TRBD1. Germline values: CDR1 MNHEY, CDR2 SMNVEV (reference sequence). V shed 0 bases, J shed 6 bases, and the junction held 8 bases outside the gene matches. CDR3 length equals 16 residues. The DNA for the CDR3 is TGTGCCAGCAGTTTATCCGGAACCAGGGGGGGTCAGCCCCAGCATTTT. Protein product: CASSLSGTRGGQPQHF.

CDR3 in amino acids: CASKGQGFEQFF. The CDR3 DNA sequence: TGTGCCAGCAAAGGGCAGGGCTTTGAACAGTTCTTC. This chain joins TRBV2 and TRBJ2-1, with D possibly TRBD1 on 5 matching bases. Trimming pared 7 bases from V and 13 bases from J, leaving 17 bases between. This CDR3 contains 12 residues. Germline V lookup: CDR1 SNHLY, CDR2 FYNNEI.

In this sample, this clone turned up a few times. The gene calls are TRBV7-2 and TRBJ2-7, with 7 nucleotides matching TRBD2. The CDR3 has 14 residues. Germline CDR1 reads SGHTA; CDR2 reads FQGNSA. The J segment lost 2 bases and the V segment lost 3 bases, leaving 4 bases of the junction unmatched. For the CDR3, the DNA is TGTGCCAGCAGCTTGAGTGGGGGGGCCTACGAGCAGTACTTC. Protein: CASSLSGGAYEQYF.

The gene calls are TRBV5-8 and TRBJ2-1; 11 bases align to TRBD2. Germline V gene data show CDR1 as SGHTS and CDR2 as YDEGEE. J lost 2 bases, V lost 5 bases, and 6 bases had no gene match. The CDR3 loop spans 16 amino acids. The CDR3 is CASSSLAGAPYNEQFF. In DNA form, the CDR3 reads TGTGCCAGCAGTTCACTAGCGGGGGCCCCCTACAATGAGCAGTTCTTC.

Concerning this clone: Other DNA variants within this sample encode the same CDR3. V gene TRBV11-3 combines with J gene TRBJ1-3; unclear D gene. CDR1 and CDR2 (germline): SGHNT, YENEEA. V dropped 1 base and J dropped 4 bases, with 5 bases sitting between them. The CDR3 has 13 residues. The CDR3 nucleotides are TGTGCCAGCAGCTTAGGTGCGGGAAACACCATATATTTT. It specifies CASSLGAGNTIYF.

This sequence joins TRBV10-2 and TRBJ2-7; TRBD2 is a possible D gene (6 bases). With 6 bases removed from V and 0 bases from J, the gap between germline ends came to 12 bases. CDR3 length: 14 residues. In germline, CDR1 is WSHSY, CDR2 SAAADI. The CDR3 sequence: CASRGTLVSYEQYF. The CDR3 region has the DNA TGCGCCAGCAGGGGGACTCTTGTCTCCTACGAGCAGTACTTC.

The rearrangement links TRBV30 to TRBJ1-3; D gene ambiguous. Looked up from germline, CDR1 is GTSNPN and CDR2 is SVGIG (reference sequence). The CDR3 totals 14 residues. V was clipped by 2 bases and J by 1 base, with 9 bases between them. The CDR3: CAWSKGGSGNTIYF. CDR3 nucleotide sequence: TGTGCCTGGAGTAAGGGTGGTTCTGGAAACACCATATATTTT.

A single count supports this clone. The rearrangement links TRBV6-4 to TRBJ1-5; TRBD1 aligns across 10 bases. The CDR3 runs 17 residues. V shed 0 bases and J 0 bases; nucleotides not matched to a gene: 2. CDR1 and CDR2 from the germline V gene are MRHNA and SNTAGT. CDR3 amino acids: CASSDSGTGDSNQPQHF. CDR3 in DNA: TGTGCCAGCAGTGACTCGGGGACAGGGGATAGCAATCAGCCCCAGCATTTT.

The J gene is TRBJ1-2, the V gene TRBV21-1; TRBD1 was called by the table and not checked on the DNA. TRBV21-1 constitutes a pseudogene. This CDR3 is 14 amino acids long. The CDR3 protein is CASGDRVIPYGYTF. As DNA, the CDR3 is TGTGCCAGCGGGGACAGGGTCATACCCTATGGCTACACCTTC.

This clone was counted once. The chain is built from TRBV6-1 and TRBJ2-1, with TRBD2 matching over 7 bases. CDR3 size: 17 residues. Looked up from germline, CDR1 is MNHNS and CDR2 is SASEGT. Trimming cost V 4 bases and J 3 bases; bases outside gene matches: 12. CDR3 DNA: TGTGCCAGCAGTGTCCGACCCGTAAGCGGGAACTACAATGAGCAGTTCTTC. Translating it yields CASSVRPVSGNYNEQFF.

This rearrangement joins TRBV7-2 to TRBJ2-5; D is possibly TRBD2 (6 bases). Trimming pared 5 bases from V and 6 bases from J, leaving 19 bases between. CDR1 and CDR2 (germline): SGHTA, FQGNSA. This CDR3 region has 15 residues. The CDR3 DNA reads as TGTGCCAGCAGCCCCGGTGGCGGGGCCATGCAGACCCAGTACTTC. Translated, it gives CASSPGGGAMQTQYF.

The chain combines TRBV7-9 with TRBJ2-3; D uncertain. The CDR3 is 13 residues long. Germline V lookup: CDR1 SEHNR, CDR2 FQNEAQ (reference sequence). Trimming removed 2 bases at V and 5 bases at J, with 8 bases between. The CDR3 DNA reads TGTGCCAGCAGCTTATCACAGAGAGATACGCAGTATTTT. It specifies CASSLSQRDTQYF.

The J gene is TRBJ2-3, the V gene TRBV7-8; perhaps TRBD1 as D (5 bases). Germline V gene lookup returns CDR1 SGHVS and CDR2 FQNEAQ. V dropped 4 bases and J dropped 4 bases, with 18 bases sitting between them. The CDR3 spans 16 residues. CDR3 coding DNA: TGTGCCAGCAGCTCCCAGGGCGGAAGGGGCTCAGATACGCAGTATTTT. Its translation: CASSSQGGRGSDTQYF.

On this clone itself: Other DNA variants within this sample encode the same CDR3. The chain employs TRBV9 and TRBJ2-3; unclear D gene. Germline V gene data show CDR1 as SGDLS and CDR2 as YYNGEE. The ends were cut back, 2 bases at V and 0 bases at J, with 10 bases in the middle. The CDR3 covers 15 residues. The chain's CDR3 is CASSVGGSSTDTQYF. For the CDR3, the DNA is TGTGCCAGCAGCGTCGGCGGATCTAGCACAGATACGCAGTATTTT. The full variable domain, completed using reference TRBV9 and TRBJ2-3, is DSGVTQTPKHLITATGQRVTLRCSPRSGDLSVYWYQQSLDQGLQFLIQYYNGEERAKGNILERFSAQQFPDLHSELNLSSLELGDSALYFCASSVGGSSTDTQYFGPGTRLTVL.

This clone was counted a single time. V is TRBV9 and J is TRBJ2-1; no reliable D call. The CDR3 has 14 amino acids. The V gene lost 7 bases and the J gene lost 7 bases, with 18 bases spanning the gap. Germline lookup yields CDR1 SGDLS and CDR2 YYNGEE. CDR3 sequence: CASQVIGVTNEQFF. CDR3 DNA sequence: TGTGCCAGCCAAGTTATTGGGGTTACAAATGAGCAGTTCTTC.

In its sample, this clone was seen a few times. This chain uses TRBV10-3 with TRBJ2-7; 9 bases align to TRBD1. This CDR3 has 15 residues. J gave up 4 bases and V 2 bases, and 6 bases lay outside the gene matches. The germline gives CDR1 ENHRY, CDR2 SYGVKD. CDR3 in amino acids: CAISENPGQGYEQYF. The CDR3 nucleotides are TGTGCCATCAGTGAGAACCCGGGACAGGGTTACGAGCAGTACTTC.

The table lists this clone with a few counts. The CDR3 loop reads CASSQRRAGGGHEQYF. DNA for the CDR3: TGTGCCAGCAGCCAAAGAAGAGCGGGAGGAGGTCACGAGCAGTACTTC. V and J are TRBV14 and TRBJ2-7; 9 bases agree with TRBD2. CDR1 is SGHDN, CDR2 FVKESK, per germline. The CDR3 contains 16 residues. V lost 2 bases, J lost 5 bases, and 10 bases stayed unmatched.

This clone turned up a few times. The CDR3 DNA reads TGTGCCAGCAGCAATCACCTCGGGCAGGGGGCACATTCACCCCTCCACTTT. Encoded protein: CASSNHLGQGAHSPLHF. The chain is built from TRBV7-9 and TRBJ1-6, with TRBD1 matching 8 bases. The germline CDR1 and CDR2 sequences are SEHNR and FQNEAQ (reference sequence). The CDR3 has 17 residues. After removal of 5 bases from V and 8 bases from J, the junction contained 14 bases not matched to a gene.

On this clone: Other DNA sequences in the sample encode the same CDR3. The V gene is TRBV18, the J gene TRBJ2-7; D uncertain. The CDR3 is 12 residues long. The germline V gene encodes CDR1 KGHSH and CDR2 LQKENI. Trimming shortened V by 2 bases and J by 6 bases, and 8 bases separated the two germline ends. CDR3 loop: CASSPASGEQYF. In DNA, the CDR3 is TGTGCCAGCTCACCAGCTAGTGGCGAGCAGTACTTC. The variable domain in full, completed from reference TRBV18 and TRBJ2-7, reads NAGVMQNPRHLVRRRGQEARLRCSPMKGHSHVYWYRQLPEEGLKFMVYLQKENIIDESGMPKERFSAEFPKEGPSILRIQQVVRGDSAAYFCASSPASGEQYFGPGTRLTVT.

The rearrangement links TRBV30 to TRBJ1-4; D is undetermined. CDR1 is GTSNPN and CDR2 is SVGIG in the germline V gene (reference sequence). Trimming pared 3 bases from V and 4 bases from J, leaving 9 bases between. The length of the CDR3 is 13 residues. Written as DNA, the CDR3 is TGTGCCTGGAGCAATGGGATTAATGAAAAACTGTTTTTT. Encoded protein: CAWSNGINEKLFF. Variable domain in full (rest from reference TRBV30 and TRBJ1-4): SQTIHQWPATLVQPVGSPLSLECTVEGTSNPNLYWYRQAAGRGLQLLFYSVGIGQISSEVPQNLSASRPQDRQFILSSKKLLLSDSGFYLCAWSNGINEKLFFGSGTQLSVL.

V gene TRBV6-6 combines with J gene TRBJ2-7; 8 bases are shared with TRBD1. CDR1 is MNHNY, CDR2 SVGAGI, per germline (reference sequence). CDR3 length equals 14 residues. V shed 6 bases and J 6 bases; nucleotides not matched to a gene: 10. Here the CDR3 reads CASREQTGAGEQYF. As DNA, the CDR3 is TGTGCCAGCAGGGAGCAGACAGGGGCGGGCGAGCAGTACTTC.